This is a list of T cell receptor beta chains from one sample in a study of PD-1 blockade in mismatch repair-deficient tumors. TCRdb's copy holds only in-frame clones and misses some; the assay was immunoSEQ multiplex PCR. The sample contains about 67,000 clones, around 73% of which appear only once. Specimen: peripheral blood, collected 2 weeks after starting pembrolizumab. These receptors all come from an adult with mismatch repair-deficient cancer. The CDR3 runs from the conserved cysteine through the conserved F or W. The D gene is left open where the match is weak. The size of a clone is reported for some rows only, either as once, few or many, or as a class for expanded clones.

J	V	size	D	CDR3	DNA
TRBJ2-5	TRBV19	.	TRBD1	CASSIEGQGFQETQYF	TGTGCCAGTAGTATAGAGGGACAGGGGTTTCAAGAGACCCAGTACTTC
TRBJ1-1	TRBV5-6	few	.	CASSRLTENTEAFF	TGTGCCAGCAGCCGACTTACGGAGAACACTGAAGCTTTCTTT
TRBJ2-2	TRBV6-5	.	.	CASSWSAAGELFF	TGTGCCAGCAGTTGGTCGGCCGCCGGGGAGCTGTTTTTT
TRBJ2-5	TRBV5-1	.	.	CASSLRGFLEETQYF	TGCGCCAGCAGCTTACGGGGGTTTTTGGAAGAGACCCAGTACTTC
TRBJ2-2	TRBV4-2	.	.	CASSPRNRDYGELFF	TGTGCCAGCAGCCCCCGAAACAGGGATTACGGGGAGCTGTTTTTT
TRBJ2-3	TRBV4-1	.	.	CASSQETARFSDTQYF	TGCGCCAGCAGCCAAGAAACGGCTAGGTTCTCAGATACGCAGTATTTT
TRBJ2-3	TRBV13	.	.	CASSLTVGTGTDTQYF	TGTGCCAGCAGCTTAACGGTGGGAACGGGGACAGATACGCAGTATTTT
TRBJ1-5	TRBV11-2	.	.	CASSLGPPNQPQHF	TGTGCCAGCAGCTTAGGTCCCCCCAATCAGCCCCAGCATTTT
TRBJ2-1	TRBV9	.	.	CASSVDGLYNNEQFF	TGTGCCAGCAGCGTGGACGGACTCTATAACAATGAGCAGTTCTTC
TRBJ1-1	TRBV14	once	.	CASSQGQNTEAFF	TGTGCCAGCAGCCAAGGGCAGAACACTGAAGCTTTCTTT
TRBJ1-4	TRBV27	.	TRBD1	CASSSLRQGEKLFF	TGTGCCAGCAGTTCCCTCCGACAGGGGGAAAAACTGTTTTTT
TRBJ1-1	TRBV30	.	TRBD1	CACLRGVTEAFF	TGTGCCTGTCTCAGGGGGGTGACTGAAGCTTTCTTT
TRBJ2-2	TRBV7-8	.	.	CASSLALGAGVTGELFF	TGTGCCAGCAGCTTAGCGCTCGGGGCAGGGGTTACCGGGGAGCTGTTTTTT
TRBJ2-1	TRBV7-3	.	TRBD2	CASSLRTSGSWNEQFF	TGTGCCAGCAGCTTGCGGACTAGCGGGAGTTGGAATGAGCAGTTCTTC
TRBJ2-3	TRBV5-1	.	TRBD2	CASSLGVSGTRPSTDTQYF	TGCGCCAGCAGCTTGGGGGTTAGCGGGACAAGACCAAGCACAGATACGCAGTATTTT
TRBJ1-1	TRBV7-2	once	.	CASSLIDGPFTEAFF	TGTGCCAGCAGCCTAATTGATGGGCCCTTCACTGAAGCTTTCTTT
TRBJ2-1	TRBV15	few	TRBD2	CATSFSGREVSEQFF	TGTGCCACCAGCTTTAGCGGGAGGGAGGTTAGTGAGCAGTTCTTC
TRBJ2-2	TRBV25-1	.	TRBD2	CASSALAESTGELFF	TGTGCCAGCAGTGCCCTAGCGGAGTCTACCGGGGAGCTGTTTTTT
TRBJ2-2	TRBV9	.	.	CASSPRLGGGELFF	TGTGCCAGCAGCCCCCGGTTGGGCGGCGGGGAGCTGTTTTTT
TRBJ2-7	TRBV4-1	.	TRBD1	CASSQDEGQGLYEQYF	TGCGCCAGCAGCCAAGACGAAGGACAGGGGTTATACGAGCAGTACTTC
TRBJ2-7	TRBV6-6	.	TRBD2	CASSRGSYYEQYF	TGTGCCAGTTCGCGGGGGTCATACTACGAGCAGTACTTC
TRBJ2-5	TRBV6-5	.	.	CASSSGLGTQYF	TGTGCCAGCAGTTCGGGTTTGGGGACCCAGTACTTC
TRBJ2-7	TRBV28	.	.	CASSLRQRSYEQYF	TGTGCCAGCAGTTTGCGACAGCGCTCCTACGAGCAGTACTTC
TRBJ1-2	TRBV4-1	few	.	CASSHPGLSNYGYTF	TGCGCCAGCAGCCACCCGGGACTCTCAAACTATGGCTACACCTTC
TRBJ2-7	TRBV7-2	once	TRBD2	CASSTQTSGSDEQYF	TGTGCCAGCAGCACCCAAACTAGCGGGAGTGACGAGCAGTACTTC
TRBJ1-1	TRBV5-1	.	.	CASSSSGAEAFF	TGCGCCAGCAGCTCCTCAGGGGCTGAAGCTTTCTTT
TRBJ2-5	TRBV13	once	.	CASSLRGSGETQYF	TGTGCCAGCAGCTTAAGGGGGAGCGGGGAGACCCAGTACTTC
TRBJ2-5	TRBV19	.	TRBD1	CASSTTGGRETQYF	TGTGCCAGTAGTACCACAGGGGGTAGGGAGACCCAGTACTTC
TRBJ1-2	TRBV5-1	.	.	CASSGSPFYGYTF	TGCGCCAGCAGCGGGAGTCCCTTCTATGGCTACACCTTC
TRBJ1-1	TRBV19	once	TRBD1	CASIPGQKNTEAFF	TGTGCCAGTATCCCGGGACAGAAGAACACTGAAGCTTTCTTT
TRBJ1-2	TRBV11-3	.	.	CASSSEGRAANYGYTF	TGTGCCAGCAGTTCAGAGGGTCGGGCAGCTAACTATGGCTACACCTTC
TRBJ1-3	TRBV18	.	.	CASSPGSDGNTIYF	TGTGCCAGCTCACCGGGGAGTGATGGAAACACCATATATTTT
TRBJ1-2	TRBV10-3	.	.	CAISESIFISGKGYTF	TGTGCCATCAGTGAGTCGATATTTATATCAGGCAAGGGCTACACCTTC
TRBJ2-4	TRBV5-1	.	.	CASSLKTSHIGDIQYF	TGCGCCAGCAGCTTAAAGACATCTCACATCGGGGACATTCAGTACTTC
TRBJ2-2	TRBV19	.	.	CASSFSTNTGELFF	TGTGCCAGTAGTTTCTCCACGAACACCGGGGAGCTGTTTTTT
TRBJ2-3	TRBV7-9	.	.	CASSTRGKDTDTQYF	TGTGCCAGCAGCACCCGAGGGAAAGACACAGATACGCAGTATTTT
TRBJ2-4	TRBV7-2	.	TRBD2	CASSPRPGELAGELNIQYF	TGTGCCAGCAGCCCCCGGCCCGGGGAACTAGCGGGAGAGTTAAACATTCAGTACTTC
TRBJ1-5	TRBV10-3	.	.	CAISQGQRSDGNQPQHF	TGTGCCATCAGTCAAGGACAGCGTTCCGATGGCAATCAGCCCCAGCATTTT
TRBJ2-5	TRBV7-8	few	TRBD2	CASSLDRTSGRDQETQYF	TGTGCCAGCAGCTTGGACAGAACTAGCGGGAGGGACCAAGAGACCCAGTACTTC
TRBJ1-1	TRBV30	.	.	CAWRGGNTEAFF	TGTGCCTGGAGAGGGGGGAACACTGAAGCTTTCTTT
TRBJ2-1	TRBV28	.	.	CASSFVAVTTGAEQFF	TGTGCCAGCAGTTTCGTTGCGGTCACCACGGGCGCTGAGCAGTTCTTC
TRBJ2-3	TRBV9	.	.	CASSFRAVEDTQYF	TGTGCCAGCAGCTTCCGGGCCGTGGAAGATACGCAGTATTTT
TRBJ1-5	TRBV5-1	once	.	CASSWGPDQPQHF	TGCGCCAGCAGCTGGGGGCCCGATCAGCCCCAGCATTTT
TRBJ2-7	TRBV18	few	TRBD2	CASSPPAGGPHEQYF	TGTGCCAGCTCACCACCGGCGGGAGGGCCACACGAGCAGTACTTC
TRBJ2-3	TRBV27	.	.	CASSLSSWHTQYF	TGTGCCAGCAGTTTATCCAGTTGGCATACGCAGTATTTT